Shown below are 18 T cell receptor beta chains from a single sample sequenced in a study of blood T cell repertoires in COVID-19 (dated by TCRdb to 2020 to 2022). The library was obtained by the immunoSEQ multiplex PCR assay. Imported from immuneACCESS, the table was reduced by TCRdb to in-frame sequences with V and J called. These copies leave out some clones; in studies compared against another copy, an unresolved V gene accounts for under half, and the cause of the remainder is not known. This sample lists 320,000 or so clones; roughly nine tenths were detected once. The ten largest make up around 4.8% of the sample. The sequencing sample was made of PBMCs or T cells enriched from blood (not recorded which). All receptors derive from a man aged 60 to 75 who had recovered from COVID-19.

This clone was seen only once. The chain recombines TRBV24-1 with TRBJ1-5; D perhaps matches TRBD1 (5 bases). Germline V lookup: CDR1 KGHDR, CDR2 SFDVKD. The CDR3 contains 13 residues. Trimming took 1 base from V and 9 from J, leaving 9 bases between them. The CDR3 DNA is TGTGCCACCAGTGATTTCGGGGGGACGCCCCAGCATTTT. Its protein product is CATSDFGGTPQHF.

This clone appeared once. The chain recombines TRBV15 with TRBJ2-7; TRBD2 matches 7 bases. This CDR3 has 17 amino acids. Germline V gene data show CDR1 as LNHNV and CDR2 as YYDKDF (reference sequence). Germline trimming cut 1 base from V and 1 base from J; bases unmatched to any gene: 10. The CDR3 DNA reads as TGTGCCACCAGCAGAGCGTTAGGGCGGGAGTGGTCCTACGAGCAGTACTTC. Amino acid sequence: CATSRALGREWSYEQYF.

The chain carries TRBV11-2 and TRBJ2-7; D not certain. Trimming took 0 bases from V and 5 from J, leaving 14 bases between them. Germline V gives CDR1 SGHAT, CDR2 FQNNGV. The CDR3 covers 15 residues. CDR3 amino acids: CASSLDSPASHEQYF. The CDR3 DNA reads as TGTGCCAGCAGCTTAGATTCCCCCGCGAGCCACGAGCAGTACTTC. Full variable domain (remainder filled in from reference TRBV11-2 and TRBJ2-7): EAGVAQSPRYKIIEKRQSVAFWCNPISGHATLYWYQQILGQGPKLLIQFQNNGVVDDSQLPKDRFSAERLKGVDSTLKIQPAKLEDSAVYLCASSLDSPASHEQYFGPGTRLTVT.

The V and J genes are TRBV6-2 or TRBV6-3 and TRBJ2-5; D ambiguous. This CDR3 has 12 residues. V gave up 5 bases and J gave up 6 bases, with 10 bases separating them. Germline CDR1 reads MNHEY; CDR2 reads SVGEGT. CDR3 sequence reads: CASSIPRKTQYF. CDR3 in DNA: TGTGCCAGCAGTATCCCCCGTAAGACCCAGTACTTC.

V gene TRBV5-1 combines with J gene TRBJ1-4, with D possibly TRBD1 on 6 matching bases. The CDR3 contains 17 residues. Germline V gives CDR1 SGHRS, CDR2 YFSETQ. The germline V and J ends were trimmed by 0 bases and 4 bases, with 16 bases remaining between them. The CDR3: CASSLAPIKGVNEKLFF. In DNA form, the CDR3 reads TGCGCCAGCAGCTTGGCCCCCATAAAGGGGGTTAATGAAAAACTGTTTTTT.

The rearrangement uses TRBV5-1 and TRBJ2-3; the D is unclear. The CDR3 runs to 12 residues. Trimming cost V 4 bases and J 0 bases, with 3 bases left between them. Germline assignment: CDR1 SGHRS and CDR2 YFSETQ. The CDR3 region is CASSRSTDTQYF. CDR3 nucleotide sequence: TGCGCCAGCAGCCGGAGCACAGATACGCAGTATTTT.

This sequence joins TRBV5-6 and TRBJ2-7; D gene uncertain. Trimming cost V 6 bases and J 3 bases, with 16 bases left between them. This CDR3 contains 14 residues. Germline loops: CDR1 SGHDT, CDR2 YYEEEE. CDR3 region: CASKGTGYDYEQYF. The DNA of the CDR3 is TGTGCCAGCAAAGGAACCGGGTATGACTACGAGCAGTACTTC. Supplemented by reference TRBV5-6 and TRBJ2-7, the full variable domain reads DAGVTQSPTHLIKTRGQQVTLRCSPKSGHDTVSWYQQALGQGPQFIFQYYEEEERQRGNFPDRFSGHQFPNYSSELNVNALLLGDSALYLCASKGTGYDYEQYFGPGTRLTVT.

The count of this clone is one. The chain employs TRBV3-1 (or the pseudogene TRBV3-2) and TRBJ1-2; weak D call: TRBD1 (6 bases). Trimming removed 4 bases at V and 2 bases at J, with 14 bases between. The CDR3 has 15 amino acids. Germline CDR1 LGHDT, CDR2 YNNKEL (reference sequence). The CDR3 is CASSPLQGANYGYTF. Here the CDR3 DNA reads TGTGCCAGCAGCCCCCTACAGGGAGCCAACTATGGCTACACCTTC.

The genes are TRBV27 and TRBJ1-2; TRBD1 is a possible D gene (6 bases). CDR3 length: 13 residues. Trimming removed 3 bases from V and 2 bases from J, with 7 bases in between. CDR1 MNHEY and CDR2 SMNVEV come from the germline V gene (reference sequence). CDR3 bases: TGTGCCAGCAGTTTTGACAGGAACTATGGCTACACCTTC. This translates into CASSFDRNYGYTF.

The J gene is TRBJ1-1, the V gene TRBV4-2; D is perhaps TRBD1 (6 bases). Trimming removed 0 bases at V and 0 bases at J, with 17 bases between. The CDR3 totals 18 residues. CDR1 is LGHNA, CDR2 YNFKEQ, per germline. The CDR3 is CASSQDIGPGALNTEAFF. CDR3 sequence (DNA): TGTGCCAGCAGCCAAGATATTGGGCCAGGGGCCTTGAACACTGAAGCTTTCTTT.

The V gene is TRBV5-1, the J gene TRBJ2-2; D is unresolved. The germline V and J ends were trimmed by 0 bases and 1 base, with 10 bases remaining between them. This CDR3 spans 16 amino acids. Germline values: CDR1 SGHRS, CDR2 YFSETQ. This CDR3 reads CASSLDDILNTGELFF. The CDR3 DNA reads TGCGCCAGCAGCTTGGACGACATCCTGAACACCGGGGAGCTGTTTTTT.

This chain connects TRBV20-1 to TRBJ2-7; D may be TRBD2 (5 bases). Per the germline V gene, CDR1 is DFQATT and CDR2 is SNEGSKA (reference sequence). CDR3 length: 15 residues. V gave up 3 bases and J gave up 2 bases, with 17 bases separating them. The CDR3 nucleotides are TGCAGTGCTAGTGAAACCTACTGGGAGACCTACGAGCAGTACTTC. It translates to CSASETYWETYEQYF.

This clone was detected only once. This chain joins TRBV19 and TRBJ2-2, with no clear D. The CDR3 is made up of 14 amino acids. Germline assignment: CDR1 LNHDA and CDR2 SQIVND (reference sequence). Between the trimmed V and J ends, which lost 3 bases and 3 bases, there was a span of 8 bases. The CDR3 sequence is CASSIAQYTGELFF. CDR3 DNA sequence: TGTGCCAGTAGTATTGCACAGTACACCGGGGAGCTGTTTTTT.

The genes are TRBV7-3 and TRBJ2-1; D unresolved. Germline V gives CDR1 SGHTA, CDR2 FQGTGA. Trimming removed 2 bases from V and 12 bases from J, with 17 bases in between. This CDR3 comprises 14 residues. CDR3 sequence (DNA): TGTGCCAGCAGCTTATTCCCTGATCACTACGGGCAGTTCTTC. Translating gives CASSLFPDHYGQFF.

CDR3 DNA: TGTGCCAGCAGCTCCCAGGCGGGGTTCTATGGCTACACCTTC. Protein sequence: CASSSQAGFYGYTF. The chain is built from TRBV14 and TRBJ1-2; D not resolved. This CDR3 has 14 residues. V dropped 5 bases and J dropped 4 bases, with 14 bases sitting between them. Germline V CDR1 and CDR2: SGHDN, FVKESK.

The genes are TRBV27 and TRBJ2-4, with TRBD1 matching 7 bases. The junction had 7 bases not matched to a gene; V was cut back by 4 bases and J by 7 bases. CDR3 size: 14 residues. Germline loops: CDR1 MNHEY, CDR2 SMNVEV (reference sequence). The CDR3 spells CASSSRDSGNIQYF. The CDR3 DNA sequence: TGTGCCAGCAGTTCCCGGGACAGTGGGAACATTCAGTACTTC.

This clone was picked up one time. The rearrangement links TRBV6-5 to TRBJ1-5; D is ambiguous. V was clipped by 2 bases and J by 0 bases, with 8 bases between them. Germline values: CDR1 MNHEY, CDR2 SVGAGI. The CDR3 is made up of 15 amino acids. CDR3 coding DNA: TGTGCCAGCAGTTACGGGCCGAATAGCAATCAGCCCCAGCATTTT. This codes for CASSYGPNSNQPQHF.

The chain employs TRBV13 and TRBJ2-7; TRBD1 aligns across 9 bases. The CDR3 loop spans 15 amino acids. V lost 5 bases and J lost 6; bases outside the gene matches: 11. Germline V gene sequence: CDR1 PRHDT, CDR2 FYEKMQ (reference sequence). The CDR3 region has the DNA TGTGCCAGCAGCCCCCCCCGGGACAGGGTGGCCGAGCAGTACTTC. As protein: CASSPPRDRVAEQYF.